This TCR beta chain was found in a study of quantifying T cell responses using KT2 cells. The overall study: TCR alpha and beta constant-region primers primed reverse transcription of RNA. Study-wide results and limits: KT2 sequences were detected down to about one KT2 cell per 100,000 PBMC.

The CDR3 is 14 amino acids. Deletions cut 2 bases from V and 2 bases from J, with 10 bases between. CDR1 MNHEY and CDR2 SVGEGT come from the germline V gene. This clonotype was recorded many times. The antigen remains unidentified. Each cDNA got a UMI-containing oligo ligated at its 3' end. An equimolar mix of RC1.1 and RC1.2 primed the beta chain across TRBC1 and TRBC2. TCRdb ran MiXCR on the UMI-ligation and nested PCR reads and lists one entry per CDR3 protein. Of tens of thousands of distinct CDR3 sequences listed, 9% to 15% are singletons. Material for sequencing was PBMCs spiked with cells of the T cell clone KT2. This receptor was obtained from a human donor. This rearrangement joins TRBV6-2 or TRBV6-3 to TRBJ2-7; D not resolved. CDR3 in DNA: TGTGCCAGCAGTTACGTCGGCGGTGCCTACGAGCAGTACTTC. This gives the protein CASSYVGGAYEQYF.